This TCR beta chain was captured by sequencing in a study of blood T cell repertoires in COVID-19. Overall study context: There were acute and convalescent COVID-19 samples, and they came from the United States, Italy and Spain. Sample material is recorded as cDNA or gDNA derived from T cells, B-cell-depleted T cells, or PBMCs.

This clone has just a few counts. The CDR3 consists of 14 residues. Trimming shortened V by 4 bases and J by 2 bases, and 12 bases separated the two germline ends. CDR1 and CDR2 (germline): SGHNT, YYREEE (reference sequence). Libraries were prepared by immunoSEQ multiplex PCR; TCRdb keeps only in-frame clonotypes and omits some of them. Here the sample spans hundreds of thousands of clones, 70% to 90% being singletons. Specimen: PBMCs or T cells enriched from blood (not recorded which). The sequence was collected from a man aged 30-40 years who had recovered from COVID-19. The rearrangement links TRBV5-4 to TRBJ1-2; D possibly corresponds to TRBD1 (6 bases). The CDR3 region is CASSRGTGNYGYTF. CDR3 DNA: TGTGCCAGCAGCCGTGGAACAGGGAACTATGGCTACACCTTC.